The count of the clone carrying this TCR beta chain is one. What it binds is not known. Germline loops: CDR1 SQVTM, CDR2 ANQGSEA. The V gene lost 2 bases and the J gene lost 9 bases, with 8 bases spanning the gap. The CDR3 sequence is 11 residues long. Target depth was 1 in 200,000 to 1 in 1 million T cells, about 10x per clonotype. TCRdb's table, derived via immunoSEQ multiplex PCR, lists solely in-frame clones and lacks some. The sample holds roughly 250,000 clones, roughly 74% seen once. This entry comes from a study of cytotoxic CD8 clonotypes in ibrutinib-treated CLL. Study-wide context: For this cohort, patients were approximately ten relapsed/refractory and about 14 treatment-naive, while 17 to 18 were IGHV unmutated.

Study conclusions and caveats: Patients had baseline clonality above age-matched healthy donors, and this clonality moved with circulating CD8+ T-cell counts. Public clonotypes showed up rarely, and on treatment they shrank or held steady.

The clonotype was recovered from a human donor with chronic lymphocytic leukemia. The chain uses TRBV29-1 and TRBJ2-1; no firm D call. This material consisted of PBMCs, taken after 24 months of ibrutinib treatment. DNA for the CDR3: TGCAGCGTTGAAAACGTCATTGAGCAGTTCTTC. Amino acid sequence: CSVENVIEQFF.